One sample yielded the 25 T cell receptor beta chains listed below, sequenced in a study of T cell repertoires in cytomegalovirus infection. Each CDR3 protein gets one entry after TCRdb re-called the reads with MiXCR. The sample includes 130,000 or so distinct CDR3 sequences, about 6.5% of them seen just once. Sequenced: PBMCs. These receptors were collected from a human donor in good health (CMV status not recorded). Some clones in this sample may be carry-over from other donors' samples.

This clonotype was seen just once. DNA for the CDR3: TGTGCCAGCAGCGTACCCCTAGGACTAGCGGAAACAGATACGCAGTATTTT. Translated, it gives CASSVPLGLAETDTQYF. This chain joins TRBV9 and TRBJ2-3; the match to TRBD2 covers 10 bases. V trimming: 1 base; J trimming: 3 bases; junction bases outside the gene matches: 8. Per the germline V gene, CDR1 is SGDLS and CDR2 is YYNGEE. The CDR3 length is 17 residues.

This clonotype was picked up many times. The V gene is TRBV7-2, the J gene TRBJ2-7; a weak D match, TRBD1 (6 bases). The V end was cut by 1 base, the J end by 2 bases, with 12 bases between. The CDR3 contains 15 residues. The V gene's germline CDR1 is SGHTA and CDR2 FQGNSA. Here the CDR3 DNA reads TGTGCCAGCAGCTTAGAGAGGGGGATTCCCTACGAGCAGTACTTC. Its protein is CASSLERGIPYEQYF.

The rearrangement links TRBV30 to TRBJ1-1; D is unresolved. Trimming cost V 2 bases and J 5 bases, with 6 bases left between them. Germline-derived CDR1 and CDR2 are GTSNPN and SVGIG (reference sequence). The CDR3 covers 11 residues. CDR3: CAWSPGTEAFF. CDR3 coding DNA: TGTGCCTGGAGTCCGGGGACTGAAGCTTTCTTT. Together with reference TRBV30 and TRBJ1-1, the CDR3 gives the full variable domain: SQTIHQWPATLVQPVGSPLSLECTVEGTSNPNLYWYRQAAGRGLQLLFYSVGIGQISSEVPQNLSASRPQDRQFILSSKKLLLSDSGFYLCAWSPGTEAFFGQGTRLTVV.

The sample holds many counts of this clonotype. The V and J genes are TRBV7-9 and TRBJ1-6; 7 bases fit TRBD1. The J segment lost 9 bases and the V segment lost 5 bases, leaving 10 bases of the junction unmatched. Germline loops: CDR1 SEHNR, CDR2 FQNEAQ (reference sequence). The CDR3 consists of 15 residues. The chain's CDR3 is CASSPRQGSSSPLHF. The CDR3 bases are TGTGCCAGCAGCCCCCGACAGGGTTCCAGTTCACCCCTCCACTTT.

This clonotype has at least ten counts. The V gene is TRBV24-1, the J gene TRBJ2-6; the D is unclear. V shed 3 bases and J shed 0 bases, with 8 bases lying between them. This CDR3 spans 16 amino acids. Germline lookup yields CDR1 KGHDR and CDR2 SFDVKD. CDR3 loop: CATSDTANSGANVLTF. CDR3 in DNA: TGTGCCACCAGTGATACGGCCAACTCTGGGGCCAACGTCCTGACTTTC.

With respect to this clonotype: A single base separates this from a much larger clone, so it may be a read error. V usage is TRBV7-2 and J usage is TRBJ2-7, with D hard to call. The CDR3 consists of 13 residues. In germline, CDR1 is SGHTA, CDR2 FQGNSA. V was clipped by 5 bases and J by 3 bases, with 11 bases between them. CDR3 bases: TGTGCCAGCAGCCCCCCTACTTTCTACGAGCAGTACTTC. This gives the protein CASSPPTFYEQYF. The full variable domain, its missing parts supplied by reference TRBV7-2 and TRBJ2-7, is GAGVSQSPSNKVTEKGKDVELRCDPISGHTALYWYRQSLGQGLEFLIYFQGNSAPDKSGLPSDRFSAERTGGSVSTLTIQRTQQEDSAVYLCASSPPTFYEQYFGPGTRLTVT.

This clonotype was detected many times. The J gene is TRBJ1-1, the V gene TRBV6-1; D is ambiguous. Germline V lookup: CDR1 MNHNS, CDR2 SASEGT. This CDR3 spans 13 amino acids. Between the trimmed V and J ends, which lost 1 base and 11 bases, there was a span of 14 bases. The DNA of the CDR3 is TGTGCCAGCAGTGAAGGGGCGAAGATTCAGGCTTTCTTT. Translated: CASSEGAKIQAFF.

Ten or more counts support this clonotype. The chain joins TRBV4-2 to TRBJ2-1, with 14 bases that match TRBD2. CDR3 length: 15 amino acids. Germline CDR1 LGHNA, CDR2 YNFKEQ. J was trimmed by 7 bases and V by 5 bases; bases with no gene match: 4. CDR3: CASSWRTSGGNEQFF. In nucleotides, the CDR3 is TGTGCCAGCAGCTGGCGGACTAGCGGGGGGAATGAGCAGTTCTTC.

At least ten counts were recorded for this clonotype. V is TRBV7-8 and J is TRBJ1-4; D remains ambiguous. Germline V lookup: CDR1 SGHVS, CDR2 FQNEAQ. Trimming cost V 8 bases and J 8 bases, with 9 bases left between them. The CDR3 spans 11 residues. The CDR3 DNA reads TGTGCCAGCTCGGTTTACGAAAAACTGTTTTTT. Its protein product is CASSVYEKLFF.

This clonotype has ten or more counts. At one end the junction does not follow the germline gene, possibly because of a read error. The genes are TRBV4-1 and TRBJ2-3; D remains ambiguous. The germline gives CDR1 MGHRA, CDR2 YSYEKL. The CDR3 length is 14 residues. The CDR3 region has the DNA TGTGCCAGCAGCCAAGCCGTGTCCGCAGATACGCAGTATTTT. Translation: CASSQAVSADTQYF.

Many counts were recorded for this clonotype. The chain uses TRBV5-1 and TRBJ1-6; 10 bases line up with TRBD1. V trimming: 4 bases; J trimming: 7 bases; junction bases outside the gene matches: 5. This CDR3 comprises 15 residues. Germline CDR1 and CDR2: SGHRS and YFSETQ. The CDR3 protein is CASSGGQGGNSPLHF. For the CDR3, the DNA is TGCGCCAGCAGCGGAGGACAGGGGGGCAATTCACCCCTCCACTTT.

This clonotype appeared a few times. Here the CDR3 reads CASTYRGDTQYF. The CDR3 bases are TGTGCCAGCACCTACAGGGGAGATACGCAGTATTTT. This sequence joins TRBV5-6 and TRBJ2-3, with 7 bases fitting TRBD1. This CDR3 region has 12 residues. Germline-derived CDR1 and CDR2 are SGHDT and YYEEEE. Trimming took 6 bases from V and 5 from J; bases not matched to a gene: 3.

This clonotype was counted at least ten times. V gene TRBV20-1 combines with J gene TRBJ1-5; 12 nucleotides align to TRBD1. V dropped 7 bases and J dropped 5; count of bases not matched to a gene: 18. The CDR3 runs to 18 residues. Germline assignment: CDR1 DFQATT and CDR2 SNEGSKA (reference sequence). CDR3 DNA sequence: TGCAGTGTCGAGGAACCGGGACAGGGGGCGTTGGGAGATCAGCCCCAGCATTTT. Amino acid sequence: CSVEEPGQGALGDQPQHF.

The chain links TRBV5-4 to TRBJ1-2, with D maybe TRBD1 (6 bases). This CDR3 contains 13 residues. The V gene lost 6 bases and the J gene lost 7 bases, with 16 bases spanning the gap. The V gene's germline CDR1 is SGHNT and CDR2 YYREEE (reference sequence). This CDR3 reads CASTSRDITGYTF. DNA for the CDR3: TGTGCCAGCACATCCCGGGACATCACTGGCTACACCTTC.

In its sample, this clonotype was seen many times. The chain employs TRBV6-2 or TRBV6-3 and TRBJ2-1, with D perhaps given as TRBD1 or TRBD2 (5 bases each). Trimming pared 6 bases from V and 2 bases from J, leaving 8 bases between. CDR1 and CDR2 (germline): MNHEY, SVGEGT. CDR3 length: 13 residues. CDR3 coding DNA: TGTGCCAGCAGATTGGGGGCCTACAATGAGCAGTTCTTC. It codes for CASRLGAYNEQFF.

This clonotype has a count of ten or more. The genes are TRBV7-2 and TRBJ1-5, with 8 positions matching TRBD1. Germline CDR1 and CDR2: SGHTA and FQGNSA. Losses at the gene ends were 5 bases for V and 4 bases for J; bases not matched to a gene: 10. The CDR3 extends over 16 amino acids. DNA for the CDR3: TGTGCCAGCAGCACCCCGGACAGGGCCCCGAATCAGCCCCAGCATTTT. It yields the protein CASSTPDRAPNQPQHF.

This clonotype was counted ten times or more. This chain links TRBV7-2 with TRBJ2-1; D gene uncertain. Trimming shortened V by 0 bases and J by 4 bases, and 16 bases separated the two germline ends. This CDR3 spans 17 amino acids. Germline CDR1 SGHTA, CDR2 FQGNSA. CDR3: CASSLAPGLLGYNEQFF. In nucleotides, the CDR3 is TGTGCCAGCAGCTTAGCGCCAGGCTTATTGGGGTACAATGAGCAGTTCTTC.

This clonotype came up many times. The chain combines TRBV6-6 with TRBJ2-3; D is unresolved. Trimming removed 5 bases from V and 0 bases from J, with 9 bases in between. The length of the CDR3 is 14 residues. Germline V gives CDR1 MNHNY, CDR2 SVGAGI (reference sequence). The CDR3 protein is CASSEVFSTDTQYF. In DNA form, the CDR3 reads TGTGCCAGCAGTGAGGTGTTTAGCACAGATACGCAGTATTTT.

This clonotype was detected a few times. The chain employs TRBV18 and TRBJ2-4; tentatively, D is TRBD1 or TRBD2 (5 bases each). The CDR3 is 12 amino acids. Deletions cut 2 bases from V and 8 bases from J, with 7 bases between. Germline CDR1 is KGHSH and CDR2 is LQKENI. CDR3: CASSPGGDIQYF. CDR3 bases: TGTGCCAGCTCACCAGGGGGTGACATTCAGTACTTC.

In its sample, this clonotype was seen many times. The V and J genes are TRBV28 and TRBJ1-3, with 7 bases matching TRBD1. This CDR3 region has 13 residues. Germline V CDR1 and CDR2: MDHEN, SYDVKM. V lost 8 bases to trimming and J lost 11 bases; unmatched junction nucleotides: 12. The CDR3 protein is CASGWRGLGPIYF. The CDR3 bases are TGTGCCAGCGGATGGAGGGGGCTAGGGCCCATATATTTT.

There are many counts of this clonotype. The CDR3 reads CASSYERHSRTADTQYF. The CDR3 DNA follows: TGTGCCAGCTCCTATGAACGGCACTCTCGGACGGCAGATACGCAGTATTTT. The J gene is TRBJ2-3, the V gene TRBV7-8; D is unclear. Per the germline V gene, CDR1 is SGHVS and CDR2 is FQNEAQ. The CDR3 length is 17 residues. V was cut by 8 bases and J by 4 bases, with 25 bases left in between.

This clonotype was seen a handful of times. CDR3 sequence: CASSGQGHTQYF. CDR3 in DNA: TGTGCCAGCAGCGGACAGGGCCATACGCAGTATTTT. V is TRBV9 and J is TRBJ2-3; 7 bases agree with TRBD1. The CDR3 extends over 12 amino acids. V lost 3 bases to trimming and J lost 7 bases; unmatched junction nucleotides: 2. Germline CDR1 reads SGDLS; CDR2 reads YYNGEE.

This clonotype was picked up many times. The chain carries TRBV7-9 and TRBJ1-1; 8 nucleotides match TRBD1. CDR3 length: 15 residues. V shed 5 bases, J shed 1 base, and the junction held 6 bases outside the gene matches. Germline V lookup: CDR1 SEHNR, CDR2 FQNEAQ (reference sequence). The DNA of the CDR3 is TGTGCCAGCAGCCAGGACAGGGTGGCGAACACTGAAGCTTTCTTT. Translated, it gives CASSQDRVANTEAFF.

Only a few counts were recorded for this clonotype. The chain links TRBV19 to TRBJ1-1; 7 bases fit TRBD1. This CDR3 spans 16 amino acids. Losses at the gene ends were 7 bases for V and 0 bases for J; bases not matched to a gene: 11. Germline CDR1 and CDR2: LNHDA and SQIVND (reference sequence). The CDR3 loop is CASTMTGTLVNTEAFF. The CDR3, as DNA: TGTGCCAGTACCATGACAGGGACTCTCGTGAACACTGAAGCTTTCTTT.

This clonotype was counted between two and nine times. The gene calls are TRBV20-1 and TRBJ1-2; no clear D gene. Germline-derived CDR1 and CDR2 are DFQATT and SNEGSKA (reference sequence). CDR3 size: 13 residues. The germline V and J ends were trimmed by 0 bases and 0 bases, with 5 bases remaining between them. The CDR3: CSARDRTNYGYTF. CDR3 nucleotides: TGCAGTGCTAGAGATCGGACTAACTATGGCTACACCTTC.